Following are 21 T cell receptor beta chains from one sample sequenced in a study of cytomegalovirus exposure and HLA in healthy donors. The PCR used 60 Vbeta and 13 Jbeta primers. Profiling relied on immunoSEQ multiplex PCR, and the TCRdb table lists in-frame clones only, not all of them. The sample consists of about 60,000 clones, approximately 76% of them appearing once. The specimen was PBMCs. Receptor source: a man in his forties or fifties in good health and CMV-seronegative.

This clone was found a few times. The chain combines TRBV27 with TRBJ1-2, with 8 positions matching TRBD1. Per germline, CDR1 MNHEY and CDR2 SMNVEV (reference sequence). The CDR3 is made up of 16 amino acids. The junction had 10 bases not matched to a gene; V was cut back by 4 bases and J by 3 bases. CDR3 residues: CASSSSAGGYYYGYTF. Written as DNA, the CDR3 is TGTGCCAGCAGTTCGTCAGCAGGGGGCTACTACTATGGCTACACCTTC.

The chain uses TRBV4-2 and TRBJ2-3; 16 bases align to TRBD2. The CDR3 is made up of 18 amino acids. Germline trimming cut 4 bases from V and 2 bases from J; bases unmatched to any gene: 6. CDR1 LGHNA and CDR2 YNFKEQ come from the germline V gene. The CDR3 bases are TGTGCCAGCAGCCGGGGGACTAGCGGGGGGGCTACCACAGATACGCAGTATTTT. Translation gives CASSRGTSGGATTDTQYF.

DNA for the CDR3: TGTGCCAGCACAATCGGGACTAGCGGATTCAATGAGCAGTTCTTC. Translated, it gives CASTIGTSGFNEQFF. This chain uses TRBV9 with TRBJ2-1, with 11 bases matching TRBD2. Trimming cost V 6 bases and J 6 bases; bases outside gene matches: 8. Germline V gives CDR1 SGDLS, CDR2 YYNGEE. The CDR3 covers 15 residues. The whole variable domain, remainder taken from reference TRBV9 and TRBJ2-1, is DSGVTQTPKHLITATGQRVTLRCSPRSGDLSVYWYQQSLDQGLQFLIQYYNGEERAKGNILERFSAQQFPDLHSELNLSSLELGDSALYFCASTIGTSGFNEQFFGPGTRLTVL.

The chain is built from TRBV19 and TRBJ2-3; weak D call: TRBD1 (6 bases). The CDR3 is made up of 16 amino acids. The V end was cut by 5 bases, the J end by 1 base, with 16 bases between. CDR1 LNHDA and CDR2 SQIVND come from the germline V gene (reference sequence). DNA of the CDR3: TGTGCCAGTAGTCCTTTCAGGGGCGCGGGCACAGATACGCAGTATTTT. Protein product: CASSPFRGAGTDTQYF.

The V call is TRBV30, the J call TRBJ1-1; the match to TRBD1 covers 9 bases. This CDR3 region has 13 residues. Germline CDR1 is GTSNPN and CDR2 is SVGIG (reference sequence). J was trimmed by 11 bases and V by 3 bases; bases with no gene match: 10. The CDR3 DNA reads TGTGCCTGGAGGGTTCCGGGACAGGGAAAGGCTTTCTTT. The encoded protein is CAWRVPGQGKAFF. The complete variable domain, with remaining parts taken from reference TRBV30 and TRBJ1-1, reads SQTIHQWPATLVQPVGSPLSLECTVEGTSNPNLYWYRQAAGRGLQLLFYSVGIGQISSEVPQNLSASRPQDRQFILSSKKLLLSDSGFYLCAWRVPGQGKAFFGQGTRLTVV.

The chain couples TRBV6-5 to TRBJ1-1; TRBD1 agrees at 7 bases. The CDR3 is 16 amino acids. Germline lookup yields CDR1 MNHEY and CDR2 SVGAGI. J lost 11 bases, V lost 0 bases, and 15 bases had no gene match. The CDR3 sequence: CASSYSTTGSQPVAFF. The CDR3 nucleotides read TGTGCCAGCAGTTACTCTACGACAGGGTCCCAACCCGTGGCTTTCTTT.

The chain combines TRBV5-1 with TRBJ2-7; 13 bases are shared with TRBD2. The junction had 17 bases not matched to a gene; V was cut back by 5 bases and J by 0 bases. Germline values: CDR1 SGHRS, CDR2 YFSETQ. The CDR3 consists of 20 residues. CDR3 coding DNA: TGCGCCAGCAGAACGGGACTAGCGGGACGTCCCCCTCACAGCTCCTACGAGCAGTACTTC. Protein: CASRTGLAGRPPHSSYEQYF.

Regarding this clone: Other DNA sequences within the sample encode an identical CDR3. The CDR3 is CASSLAGGDYNEQFF. Written as DNA, the CDR3 is TGTGCCAGCAGCTTGGCCGGGGGGGACTACAATGAGCAGTTCTTC. This chain links TRBV7-3 with TRBJ2-1, with 8 bases identical to TRBD2. Germline CDR1 and CDR2: SGHTA and FQGTGA. This CDR3 is 15 amino acids long. V shed 3 bases, J shed 3 bases, and the junction held 4 bases outside the gene matches.

This clone was detected only once. The chain recombines TRBV5-1 with TRBJ2-1; perhaps TRBD1 as D (6 bases). The CDR3 extends over 13 amino acids. In germline, CDR1 is SGHRS, CDR2 YFSETQ. Trimming took 3 bases from V and 3 from J, leaving 7 bases between them. CDR3 sequence reads: CASSWDIYNEQFF. The CDR3 DNA is TGCGCCAGCAGCTGGGACATCTACAATGAGCAGTTCTTC.

V and J are TRBV5-4 and TRBJ2-3; 8 bases fit TRBD2. The J segment lost 2 bases and the V segment lost 4 bases, leaving 9 bases of the junction unmatched. The CDR3 spans 16 residues. CDR1 and CDR2 (germline): SGHNT, YYREEE (reference sequence). The CDR3 here is CASSPTQRGPTDTQYF. The CDR3 nucleotides are TGTGCCAGCAGCCCAACCCAGCGGGGGCCCACAGATACGCAGTATTTT.

V usage is TRBV19 and J usage is TRBJ1-1, with a weak D call TRBD1 (5 bases). This CDR3 is built from 13 residues. Germline V gene lookup returns CDR1 LNHDA and CDR2 SQIVND (reference sequence). Between the trimmed V and J ends, which lost 10 bases and 1 base, there was a span of 13 bases. CDR3 loop: CATSSTANTEAFF. The CDR3, as DNA: TGTGCCACATCTTCGACAGCGAACACTGAAGCTTTCTTT.

This clone showed up just a few times. The rearrangement joins TRBV5-5 to TRBJ1-5; TRBD1 agrees at 7 bases. Germline values: CDR1 SGHKS, CDR2 YYEKEE (reference sequence). The CDR3 sequence is 18 residues long. The V and J ends lost 4 bases and 5 bases, in that order; junction bases with no gene match: 18. The CDR3 loop is CASSRIWRDRVVDQPQHF. The CDR3 nucleotides are TGTGCCAGCAGCCGGATCTGGCGCGACAGGGTCGTCGATCAGCCCCAGCATTTT.

The V gene is TRBV11-2, the J gene TRBJ2-7, with no clear D. The CDR3 loop spans 14 amino acids. V was trimmed by 5 bases and J by 0 bases, leaving 11 bases between them. Germline V gene data show CDR1 as SGHAT and CDR2 as FQNNGV. CDR3 residues: CASSLRESSYEQYF. In DNA, the CDR3 is TGTGCCAGCAGCCTGAGAGAGAGCTCCTACGAGCAGTACTTC.

The V call is TRBV6-5, the J call TRBJ2-5, with 7 bases lining up with TRBD2. CDR1 is MNHEY, CDR2 SVGAGI, per germline. The V gene end was trimmed by 4 bases and the J gene end by 4 bases; junction bases not matched to a gene: 12. This CDR3 contains 16 residues. The DNA for the CDR3 is TGTGCCAGCAGTTTGACACCTACGGGGGGTCGAGAGACCCAGTACTTC. Its protein is CASSLTPTGGRETQYF.

This chain joins TRBV7-9 and TRBJ1-2; 8 nucleotides match TRBD1. The trim removed 4 bases at V and 2 bases at J, leaving 12 bases unmatched. The CDR3 consists of 17 residues. Germline CDR1 and CDR2: SEHNR and FQNEAQ (reference sequence). CDR3 DNA sequence: TGTGCCAGCAGCTCTTTGGACAGGGCCGGCCTCAACTATGGCTACACCTTC. Its translation: CASSSLDRAGLNYGYTF.

CDR3 bases: TGTGCCAGCAGCCAAGCAGTAGCGGGGGGGCCTTACACCGGGGAGCTGTTTTTT. This translates into CASSQAVAGGPYTGELFF. The chain carries TRBV14 and TRBJ2-2, with TRBD2 matching over 11 bases. The CDR3 is 18 amino acids. Unmatched junction bases numbered 7, after V lost 1 base and J lost 3 bases. The V gene's germline CDR1 is SGHDN and CDR2 FVKESK. Based on the CDR3 plus reference TRBV14 and TRBJ2-2, the full variable domain is EAGVTQFPSHSVIEKGQTVTLRCDPISGHDNLYWYRRVMGKEIKFLLHFVKESKQDESGMPNNRFLAERTGGTYSTLKVQPAELEDSGVYFCASSQAVAGGPYTGELFFGEGSRLTVL.

The V and J genes are TRBV13 and TRBJ1-4; D is undetermined. The CDR3 sequence is 15 residues long. V gave up 1 base and J gave up 7 bases, with 13 bases separating them. Germline CDR1 PRHDT, CDR2 FYEKMQ (reference sequence). The CDR3 DNA reads TGTGCCAGCAGCTTAGCGCCAGGTCGGGGTGAAAAACTGTTTTTT. Translated: CASSLAPGRGEKLFF.

The gene calls are TRBV27 and TRBJ2-7; 8 positions agree with TRBD1. CDR1 and CDR2 from the germline V gene are MNHEY and SMNVEV (reference sequence). The CDR3 is 15 residues long. V shed 3 bases and J 4 bases; nucleotides not matched to a gene: 8. This chain's CDR3 is CASSFLQGGRYEQYF. CDR3 in DNA: TGTGCCAGCAGTTTCCTACAGGGGGGACGATACGAGCAGTACTTC.

The chain joins TRBV9 to TRBJ2-7; 8 bases map to TRBD1. Germline V gene data show CDR1 as SGDLS and CDR2 as YYNGEE. There are 17 residues in the CDR3. After removal of 4 bases from V and 5 bases from J, the junction contained 17 bases not matched to a gene. This CDR3 reads CASSPRPAGGGRHEQYF. In nucleotides, the CDR3 is TGTGCCAGCAGCCCCCGCCCCGCAGGGGGCGGGCGCCACGAGCAGTACTTC.

The chain combines TRBV2 with TRBJ2-7; 10 bases match TRBD1. This CDR3 is 15 amino acids long. The junction had 6 bases not matched to a gene; V was cut back by 6 bases and J by 1 base. Looked up from germline, CDR1 is SNHLY and CDR2 is FYNNEI. In DNA, the CDR3 is TGTGCCAGCAGGAAGGGACAGGGGCAATCCTACGAGCAGTACTTC. Encoded protein: CASRKGQGQSYEQYF.

V and J are TRBV11-2 and TRBJ1-6; D might be TRBD1 (5 bases). Trimming removed 1 base from V and 6 bases from J, with 10 bases in between. CDR3 length equals 15 residues. Germline CDR1 and CDR2: SGHAT and FQNNGV. CDR3 region: CASSLGGEGNSPLHF. The CDR3 nucleotides read TGTGCCAGCAGCTTAGGGGGGGAGGGTAATTCACCCCTCCACTTT.